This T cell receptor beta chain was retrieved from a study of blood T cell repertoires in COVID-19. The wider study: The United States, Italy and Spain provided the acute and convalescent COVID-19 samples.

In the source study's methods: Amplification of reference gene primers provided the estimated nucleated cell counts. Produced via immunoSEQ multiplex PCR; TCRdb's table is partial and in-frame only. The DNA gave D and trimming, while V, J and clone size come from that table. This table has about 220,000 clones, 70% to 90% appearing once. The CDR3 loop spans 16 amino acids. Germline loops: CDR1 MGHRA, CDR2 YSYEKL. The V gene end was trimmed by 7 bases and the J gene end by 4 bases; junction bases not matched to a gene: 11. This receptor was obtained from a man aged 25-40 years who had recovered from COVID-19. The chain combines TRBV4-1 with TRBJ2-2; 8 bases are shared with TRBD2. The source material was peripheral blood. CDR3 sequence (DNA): TGCGCCAGCACATCGGCCCGGGGGGGCTTCACCGGGGAGCTGTTTTTT. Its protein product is CASTSARGGFTGELFF.